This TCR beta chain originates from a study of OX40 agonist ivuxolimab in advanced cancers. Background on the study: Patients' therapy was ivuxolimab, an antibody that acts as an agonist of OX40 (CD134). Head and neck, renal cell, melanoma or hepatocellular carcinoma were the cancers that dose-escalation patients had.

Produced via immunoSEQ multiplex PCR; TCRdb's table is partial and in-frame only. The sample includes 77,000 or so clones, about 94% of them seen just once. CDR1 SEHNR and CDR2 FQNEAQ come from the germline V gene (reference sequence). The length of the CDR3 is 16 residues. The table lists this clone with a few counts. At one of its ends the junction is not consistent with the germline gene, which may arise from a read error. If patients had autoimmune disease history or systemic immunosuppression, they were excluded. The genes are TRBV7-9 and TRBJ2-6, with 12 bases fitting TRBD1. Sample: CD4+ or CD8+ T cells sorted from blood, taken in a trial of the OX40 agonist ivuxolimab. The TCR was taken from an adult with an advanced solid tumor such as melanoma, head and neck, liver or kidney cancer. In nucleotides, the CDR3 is TGTGCCAGCAGTATCGACTTGGGACAGGGGGCCGACGTCCTGACTTTC. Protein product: CASSIDLGQGADVLTF.